Below, 26 T cell receptor beta chains from the same sample are listed, as sequenced in a study of human T cells and chemical hapten exposure. The study extracted total RNA from unfractionated whole blood. What the library attached to individual cDNA molecules were unique molecular identifiers. TCRdb re-derived calls from the reads in MiXCR, one entry per CDR3 protein. The profile shows about 120,000 distinct CDR3 sequences, over 7.5% of them singletons. Sequences were obtained from whole blood. These receptors came from a human donor in good health. Some clones in this sample may be carry-over from other donors' samples.

The rearrangement links TRBV7-9 to TRBJ1-5, with D maybe TRBD1 (5 bases). The germline gives CDR1 SEHNR, CDR2 FQNEAQ (reference sequence). CDR3 length: 15 amino acids. V was clipped by 0 bases and J by 10 bases, with 16 bases between them. DNA of the CDR3: TGTGCCAGCAGCTTAGCGGCAGGGCCTCACTCCCCCCAGCATTTT. It is translated as CASSLAAGPHSPQHF.

This chain uses TRBV6-6 with TRBJ2-2, with 14 bases lining up with TRBD2. Per the germline V gene, CDR1 is MNHNY and CDR2 is SVGAGI (reference sequence). V lost 7 bases, J lost 6 bases, and 7 bases stayed unmatched. CDR3 length equals 16 residues. The chain's CDR3 is CASTMGLAGVPGELFF. In nucleotides, the CDR3 is TGTGCCAGCACCATGGGACTAGCGGGAGTCCCCGGGGAGCTGTTTTTT.

Of note for this clonotype: With a much larger clone just one base away, this may be a read error. The CDR3: CASSLGGTQPQHF. The CDR3, as DNA: TGTGCCAGCAGCTTAGGGGGGACTCAGCCCCAGCATTTT. The chain is built from TRBV7-9 and TRBJ1-5; a possible D gene is TRBD1 (5 bases). In germline, CDR1 is SEHNR, CDR2 FQNEAQ (reference sequence). The V end lost 1 base, the J end lost 6 bases, and 7 bases lay between the germline ends. The CDR3 length is 13 residues.

This clonotype occurred a few times. J is TRBJ2-2 and V is TRBV30, with unresolved D. Germline-derived CDR1 and CDR2 are GTSNPN and SVGIG (reference sequence). With 0 bases removed from V and 3 bases from J, the gap between germline ends came to 5 bases. CDR3 length: 13 amino acids. The CDR3 is CAWSVGHTGELFF. Written as DNA, the CDR3 is TGTGCCTGGAGTGTGGGCCACACCGGGGAGCTGTTTTTT. The full variable domain, its missing parts supplied by reference TRBV30 and TRBJ2-2, is SQTIHQWPATLVQPVGSPLSLECTVEGTSNPNLYWYRQAAGRGLQLLFYSVGIGQISSEVPQNLSASRPQDRQFILSSKKLLLSDSGFYLCAWSVGHTGELFFGEGSRLTVL.

V and J are TRBV4-1 and TRBJ2-7, with 8 nucleotides matching TRBD1. The CDR3 totals 15 residues. Germline V gives CDR1 MGHRA, CDR2 YSYEKL. Trimming removed 7 bases from V and 5 bases from J; junction bases left unmatched: 13. In nucleotides, the CDR3 is TGCGCCAGCACCCCTCTCGGACAGGGAACAGACGAGCAGTACTTC. Protein product: CASTPLGQGTDEQYF.

This clonotype was found many times. CDR3 amino acids: CASTRGSGNTEAFF. The CDR3 coding sequence is TGCGCCAGCACGCGGGGGAGCGGGAACACTGAAGCTTTCTTT. V usage is TRBV5-1 and J usage is TRBJ1-1, with D tentatively TRBD1 (5 bases). Trimming took off 6 bases at V and 1 base at J, with 13 bases between the two ends. CDR1 SGHRS and CDR2 YFSETQ come from the germline V gene. The CDR3 is made up of 14 amino acids.

This clonotype turned up a few times. The chain employs TRBV6-5 and TRBJ2-5, with D possibly TRBD2 on 6 matching bases. Germline V gene data show CDR1 as MNHEY and CDR2 as SVGAGI. The CDR3 sequence is 13 residues long. The V gene lost 4 bases and the J gene lost 7 bases, with 13 bases spanning the gap. The CDR3 protein is CASSFTPGGTQYF. In DNA, the CDR3 is TGTGCCAGCAGTTTTACCCCCGGGGGGACCCAGTACTTC.

This clonotype was seen repeatedly, ten times or more. V is TRBV20-1 and J is TRBJ2-3, with TRBD2 identical over 10 bases. Germline values: CDR1 DFQATT, CDR2 SNEGSKA (reference sequence). This CDR3 spans 15 amino acids. V lost 3 bases and J lost 2; bases outside the gene matches: 5. CDR3 DNA: TGCAGTGCTAGGGCTAGCGGGGGACTCACAGATACGCAGTATTTT. This encodes CSARASGGLTDTQYF.

This clonotype was counted ten times or more. This rearrangement joins TRBV2 to TRBJ1-1; D unresolved. CDR1 SNHLY and CDR2 FYNNEI come from the germline V gene. CDR3 length: 13 amino acids. The ends were cut back, 2 bases at V and 1 base at J, with 5 bases in the middle. The CDR3 protein is CASSEHGNTEAFF. The CDR3 region has the DNA TGTGCCAGCAGTGAACATGGGAACACTGAAGCTTTCTTT.

This clonotype came up a few times. The J gene is TRBJ1-2, the V gene TRBV19; 12 nucleotides match TRBD1. Germline CDR1 and CDR2: LNHDA and SQIVND (reference sequence). Losses at the gene ends were 11 bases for V and 6 bases for J; bases not matched to a gene: 13. This CDR3 has 15 residues. CDR3 amino acids: CASTYRRDRGHGYTF. CDR3 sequence (DNA): TGTGCCTCCACATACCGCCGGGACAGGGGGCATGGCTACACCTTC.

This clonotype was seen at least ten times. J is TRBJ2-5 and V is TRBV16; possible D gene TRBD2, 5 bases. Germline-derived CDR1 and CDR2 are KGHSY and FQNENV. This CDR3 contains 13 residues. The V end was cut by 1 base, the J end by 3 bases, with 6 bases between. As DNA, the CDR3 is TGTGCCAGCAGCCAATTGAGGGAAGAGACCCAGTACTTC. Translation: CASSQLREETQYF.

This clonotype was found a few times. The rearrangement joins TRBV5-1 to TRBJ2-2; possibly TRBD1 for D (5 bases). CDR1 is SGHRS and CDR2 is YFSETQ in the germline V gene. This CDR3 has 14 residues. V dropped 3 bases and J dropped 5 bases, with 11 bases sitting between them. The CDR3 DNA reads as TGCGCCAGCAGCTGGGATTACAGGACCGGGGAGCTGTTTTTT. This translates into CASSWDYRTGELFF.

This clonotype was counted only a few times. Written as DNA, the CDR3 is TGCAGTGCCCAGAACGCAGGGAGCTCCTATAATTCACCCCTCCACTTT. The encoded protein is CSAQNAGSSYNSPLHF. The V and J genes are TRBV20-1 and TRBJ1-6; a possible D gene is TRBD1 (5 bases). V was cut by 6 bases and J by 0 bases, with 15 bases left in between. Germline V CDR1 and CDR2: DFQATT, SNEGSKA (reference sequence). The CDR3 contains 16 residues.

This clonotype showed up just a few times. The chain combines TRBV5-1 with TRBJ2-3; TRBD1 agrees at 9 bases. CDR3 length equals 17 residues. J lost 0 bases, V lost 2 bases, and 7 bases had no gene match. Germline CDR1 and CDR2: SGHRS and YFSETQ. The CDR3 nucleotides read TGCGCCAGCAGCTTAGGGACAGGGCTGGGCAGCACAGATACGCAGTATTTT. It encodes CASSLGTGLGSTDTQYF.

This clonotype has ten or more counts. The chain is built from TRBV5-1 and TRBJ2-5; 8 bases are shared with TRBD1. The CDR3 extends over 14 amino acids. J was trimmed by 3 bases and V by 3 bases; bases with no gene match: 4. Germline V CDR1 and CDR2: SGHRS, YFSETQ. CDR3 in DNA: TGCGCCAGCAGCTACGGACAGGGTGAAGAGACCCAGTACTTC. Its translation: CASSYGQGEETQYF.

This clonotype has more than one count but fewer than ten. One end of the junction does not line up with germline, which may come from a read error. The gene calls are TRBV12-5 and TRBJ2-1; 10 nucleotides line up with TRBD2. The germline V gene encodes CDR1 LGHNT and CDR2 FRNRAP. This CDR3 has 14 amino acids. CDR3 region: CASVLLAGVSEQFF. DNA of the CDR3: TGTGCTAGTGTTTTGCTAGCGGGGGTGAGCGAGCAGTTCTTC.

This clonotype appeared a few times. V and J are TRBV20-1 and TRBJ2-3; 11 nucleotides agree with TRBD2. CDR3 length: 16 residues. V lost 6 bases and J lost 1; bases outside the gene matches: 9. The germline gives CDR1 DFQATT, CDR2 SNEGSKA (reference sequence). CDR3 DNA: TGCAGTGCCGTAACTAGCGGGAGTAAGGGCACAGATACGCAGTATTTT. Its translation: CSAVTSGSKGTDTQYF.

This clonotype appeared a few times. The rearrangement joins TRBV11-2 to TRBJ1-3; D gene unclear. The CDR3 has 14 residues. V was clipped by 6 bases and J by 0 bases, with 9 bases between them. Germline CDR1 SGHAT, CDR2 FQNNGV. The CDR3, as DNA: TGTGCCAGCAGTGGGGTACTCTCTGGAAACACCATATATTTT. As protein: CASSGVLSGNTIYF.

This clonotype was seen at least ten times. V gene TRBV5-4 combines with J gene TRBJ2-3; D remains unclear. V was pared by 4 bases and J by 2 bases, with 5 bases between. This CDR3 is 12 amino acids long. Germline assignment: CDR1 SGHNT and CDR2 YYREEE (reference sequence). The chain's CDR3 is CASSPTTDTQYF. The CDR3 bases are TGTGCCAGCAGCCCGACCACAGATACGCAGTATTTT. The complete variable domain, with remaining parts taken from reference TRBV5-4 and TRBJ2-3, reads ETGVTQSPTHLIKTRGQQVTLRCSSQSGHNTVSWYQQALGQGPQFIFQYYREEENGRGNFPPRFSGLQFPNYSSELNVNALELDDSALYLCASSPTTDTQYFGPGTRLTVL.

This clonotype was detected only a few times. The CDR3 DNA follows: TGCAGCGTTGAATACACAGGGGTGTACGAGCAGTACTTC. Translation: CSVEYTGVYEQYF. This chain links TRBV29-1 with TRBJ2-7, with 7 positions matching TRBD1. The germline CDR1 and CDR2 sequences are SQVTM and ANQGSEA. V gave up 2 bases and J gave up 4 bases; unmatched junction bases: 5. The CDR3 is made up of 13 amino acids.

The V gene is TRBV28, the J gene TRBJ2-1, with 9 bases that match TRBD2. Looked up from germline, CDR1 is MDHEN and CDR2 is SYDVKM. The CDR3 covers 13 residues. V was pared by 10 bases and J by 8 bases, with 9 bases of the junction left unmatched. The CDR3 protein is CATLVGGGDEQFF. The CDR3 region has the DNA TGTGCCACCCTGGTCGGCGGGGGGGATGAGCAGTTCTTC.

This clonotype was observed at least ten times. V and J are TRBV4-1 and TRBJ2-7; 11 positions agree with TRBD1. The V gene's germline CDR1 is MGHRA and CDR2 YSYEKL. With 1 base clipped from V and 3 bases from J, the junction kept 5 bases outside the gene matches. The CDR3 runs 16 residues. The CDR3 sequence is CASSQVGTGGLYEQYF. CDR3 nucleotide sequence: TGCGCCAGCAGCCAAGTAGGGACAGGGGGTCTCTACGAGCAGTACTTC.

This clonotype has at least ten counts. The chain recombines TRBV15 with TRBJ2-3; D call uncertain. The CDR3 is 15 residues long. The germline V gene has CDR1 LNHNV and CDR2 YYDKDF (reference sequence). V shed 1 base and J shed 1 base, with 9 bases lying between them. The CDR3 region has the DNA TGTGCCACCAGCAGAGTCGGGCAGGGCACAGATACGCAGTATTTT. Residues: CATSRVGQGTDTQYF.

This clonotype appeared many times. V is TRBV29-1 and J is TRBJ1-3, with D possibly matching TRBD1 (5 bases). Per germline, CDR1 SQVTM and CDR2 ANQGSEA. Trimming shortened V by 0 bases and J by 1 base, and 16 bases separated the two germline ends. The length of the CDR3 is 17 residues. The CDR3 coding sequence is TGCAGCGTTGAAGAACCGCCGGGACGGAGATCTGGAAACACCATATATTTT. This sequence encodes CSVEEPPGRRSGNTIYF.

This clonotype was observed a handful of times. The chain uses TRBV4-3 and TRBJ2-1; D is ambiguous. The CDR3 has 16 amino acids. Germline V gives CDR1 LGHNA, CDR2 YSLEER. Trimming shortened V by 0 bases and J by 2 bases, and 11 bases separated the two germline ends. CDR3 protein: CASSQDISRTYNEQFF. Written as DNA, the CDR3 is TGCGCCAGCAGCCAAGATATATCCCGGACCTACAATGAGCAGTTCTTC.

In its sample, this clonotype was seen many times. The V call is TRBV27, the J call TRBJ1-1; maybe TRBD1 (5 bases). Germline CDR1 reads MNHEY; CDR2 reads SMNVEV (reference sequence). The CDR3 contains 12 residues. With 7 bases removed from V and 3 bases from J, the gap between germline ends came to 9 bases. The DNA for the CDR3 is TGTGCCAGCAAACAGGCGGACACTGAAGCTTTCTTT. It translates to CASKQADTEAFF.